This T cell receptor beta chain originates from a study of response to subunit inactivated influenza vaccine. This clonotype showed up just a few times. Its cognate antigen is unknown. Study outcomes and limitations: After each seasonal influenza vaccination, few new T cells are recruited, the authors suggested.

Trimming pared 7 bases from V and 6 bases from J, leaving 13 bases between. The CDR3 covers 13 residues. TCRdb processed the RT-PCR reads anew with MiXCR; each CDR3 protein has one entry. Of 500,000 or so distinct CDR3 sequences listed, 15% to 20% are singletons. The sample in question was CD4+ T cells sorted from PBMCs, obtained roughly 24 months after vaccination. The chain is built from TRBV12-3 or TRBV12-4 and TRBJ1-5; D unresolved. The TCR comes from a man aged 50 to 75 who received an inactivated influenza vaccine. CDR3 sequence reads: CASTPYVGQPQHF. The CDR3 DNA follows: TGTGCCAGCACCCCGTATGTCGGTCAGCCCCAGCATTTT.